The text below deals with one T cell receptor beta chain. Authors' methods: Estimated nucleated cell counts came from reference gene primer amplification. TCRdb's table, derived via immunoSEQ multiplex PCR, lists solely in-frame clones and lacks some. The V and J calls and the clone size are those of that table, but D and trimming were determined from the DNA. The sample records over 200,000 clones, nearly 90% being singletons. The data stem from a study of blood T cell repertoires in COVID-19. Study background: Sites in the United States, Italy and Spain provided acute and convalescent COVID-19 samples. The cDNA or gDNA used as material had been derived from T cells, B-cell-depleted T cells, or PBMCs.

V lost 2 bases to trimming and J lost 7 bases, with 11 bases between them. The CDR3 has 14 amino acids. Looked up from germline, CDR1 is SGHVS and CDR2 is FNYEAQ. The chain is built from TRBV7-6 and TRBJ2-2, with D possibly being TRBD1 (6 bases). What was sequenced was peripheral blood. The sequence was collected from a woman between 18 and 30 years old who had recovered from COVID-19. The CDR3, as DNA: TGTGCCAGCAGCTTATCACAGGGCAGCGGGGAGCTGTTTTTT. Translated, it gives CASSLSQGSGELFF.